This entry lists 5 T cell receptor beta chains sequenced from one sample in a study of blood T cell repertoires in COVID-19. Produced via immunoSEQ multiplex PCR; TCRdb's table is partial and in-frame only. This sample has fewer than 100,000 clones; more than 80% occur once, and the top ten carry under 0.8%. The sequenced sample was peripheral blood. The receptors here all came from a woman older than 75 with acute or convalescent COVID-19.

In its sample, this clone was seen once. The chain recombines TRBV5-4 with TRBJ2-7, with 7 nucleotides matching TRBD1. With V trimmed by 4 bases and J by 2 bases, 3 bases remained unmatched. The CDR3 length is 13 residues. Germline V gene sequence: CDR1 SGHNT, CDR2 YYREEE (reference sequence). The DNA for the CDR3 is TGTGCCAGCAGCCCGACAGGGACCTACGAGCAGTACTTC. Translated, it gives CASSPTGTYEQYF.

J is TRBJ1-3 and V is TRBV6-5; D remains ambiguous. The CDR3 totals 15 residues. Trimming took 2 bases from V and 2 from J, leaving 10 bases between them. From germline, CDR1 is MNHEY and CDR2 SVGAGI. CDR3 DNA sequence: TGTGCCAGCAGTTACACTAGACAAGCTGGAAACACCATATATTTT. As protein: CASSYTRQAGNTIYF.

This clone was recorded once. The rearrangement links TRBV5-1 to TRBJ1-4; D unclear. V lost 0 bases, J lost 7 bases, and 10 bases lay in between. This CDR3 is built from 14 residues. The germline V gene encodes CDR1 SGHRS and CDR2 YFSETQ. The CDR3 here is CASSLVADGEKLFF. In DNA, the CDR3 is TGCGCCAGCAGCTTGGTGGCGGATGGTGAAAAACTGTTTTTT. Full variable domain (outside the CDR3, taken from reference TRBV5-1 and TRBJ1-4): KAGVTQTPRYLIKTRGQQVTLSCSPISGHRSVSWYQQTPGQGLQFLFEYFSETQRNKGNFPGRFSGRQFSNSRSEMNVSTLELGDSALYLCASSLVADGEKLFFGSGTQLSVL.

This clone was picked up one time. The CDR3 sequence is CASSLSRGRGNTIYF. The CDR3 DNA follows: TGTGCCAGCAGCTTATCCAGGGGGCGAGGAAACACCATATATTTT. This chain links TRBV13 with TRBJ1-3, with 8 nucleotides matching TRBD1. The trim removed 2 bases at V and 4 bases at J, leaving 4 bases unmatched. The germline V gene encodes CDR1 PRHDT and CDR2 FYEKMQ (reference sequence). This CDR3 has 15 amino acids.

The CDR3 nucleotides read TGTGCCAGCAGCCCTGGACCCGGCGGAGGTGAAAAACTGTTTTTT. This codes for CASSPGPGGGEKLFF. The chain links TRBV3-1 (or the pseudogene TRBV3-2) to TRBJ1-4; no reliable D call. V lost 4 bases and J 7 bases, leaving 16 bases between the germline ends. The CDR3 length is 15 residues. Germline V CDR1 and CDR2: LGHDT, YNNKEL (reference sequence).